A selection of T cell receptor beta chains follows, all from one sample in a study of cytomegalovirus exposure and HLA in healthy donors. TCRdb's table, derived via immunoSEQ multiplex PCR, lists solely in-frame clones and lacks some. There are over 250,000 clones in the sample; 87% occur only once, and approximately 1.1% lies in the top ten. Sequenced sample: PBMCs. These receptors were collected from a woman younger than 45 in good health and CMV-seropositive. CDR3s include the opening cysteine and the closing phenylalanine or tryptophan. A D gene is named only where the DNA matches it firmly. Clone sizes are given selectively: once, few, many, or a class where the clone is expanded.

clone_size | j_call | v_call | d_call | cdr3_nt | cdr3_aa
- | TRBJ1-2 | TRBV6-5 | - | TGTGCCAGCAGTTATCAGGGGCAGGATGGCTACACCTTC | CASSYQGQDGYTF
- | TRBJ1-2 | TRBV5-1 | - | TGCGCCAGCAGCGCGGCGATGACAGGCATATTTAACTATGGCTACACCTTC | CASSAAMTGIFNYGYTF
- | TRBJ1-1 | TRBV2 | TRBD1 | TGTGCCAGGGGGACAGGGGGCACTGAAGCTTTCTTT | CARGTGGTEAFF
- | TRBJ1-6 | TRBV9 | - | TGTGCCAGCAGCGTAGCTACGGGGACTAATTCACCCCTCCACTTT | CASSVATGTNSPLHF
- | TRBJ2-1 | TRBV14 | - | TGTGCCAGCAGCCAATGGTTCCCCTCCTACAATGAGCAGTTCTTC | CASSQWFPSYNEQFF
few | TRBJ1-6 | TRBV2 | - | TGTGCCAGCATCCCTAGGGGCGGGGCCTGGTCACCCCTCCACTTT | CASIPRGGAWSPLHF
- | TRBJ2-1 | TRBV27 | - | TGTGCCAGCAGTTTGGGCGGGGTCTACAATGAGCAGTTCTTC | CASSLGGVYNEQFF
- | TRBJ2-7 | TRBV7-9 | TRBD2 | TGTGCCAGCAGCTTACCCGGGAGGGGCGAGCAGTACTTC | CASSLPGRGEQYF
- | TRBJ2-1 | TRBV30 | - | TGTGCCTGCATGACATGGGATGAGCAGTTCTTC | CACMTWDEQFF
- | TRBJ1-2 | TRBV5-1 | TRBD1 | TGCGCCAGCAGCTCCGGACAGGGAGCTAACCTCTATGGCTACACCTTC | CASSSGQGANLYGYTF
- | TRBJ1-1 | TRBV27 | TRBD1 | TGTGCCAGCAGTTTATCTATTGTAGGGACAGGTGAAATGAACACTGAAGCTTTCTTT | CASSLSIVGTGEMNTEAFF
- | TRBJ2-3 | TRBV30 | TRBD1 | TGTGCCTGGAGTGTAGGGACAGGCACAGATACGCAGTATTTT | CAWSVGTGTDTQYF
- | TRBJ2-3 | TRBV11-3 | - | TGTGCCAGCAGCTTAGCCCGTTTCAACACGCAGTATTTT | CASSLARFNTQYF
- | TRBJ2-1 | TRBV5-1 | TRBD1 | TGCGCCAGCAGGGGACAGGGAAATGAGCAGTTCTTC | CASRGQGNEQFF
once | TRBJ1-1 | TRBV27 | TRBD1 | TGTGCCAGCAGTCCGGGACAGCGGAACACTGAAGCTTTCTTT | CASSPGQRNTEAFF
- | TRBJ2-1 | TRBV28 | - | TGTGCCAGCAGCCTTCCACGGGTATTAGTCAATGAGCAGTTCTTC | CASSLPRVLVNEQFF
- | TRBJ1-1 | TRBV28 | - | TGTGCCAGCAGTCCCCCGGGTTTGAACACTGAAGCTTTCTTT | CASSPPGLNTEAFF
few | TRBJ1-1 | TRBV11-3 | - | TGTGCCAGCAGCCGGAGAGGGGTCACTGAAGCTTTCTTT | CASSRRGVTEAFF
- | TRBJ1-5 | TRBV10-2 | - | TGCGCCAGCAGTGAGTCGGGCAGGTTCGCAGGTCAGCCCCAGCATTTT | CASSESGRFAGQPQHF
- | TRBJ1-3 | TRBV28 | TRBD1 | TGTGCCAGCAAAGGTTTGAGGGGGCGATTAGGAAACACCATATATTTT | CASKGLRGRLGNTIYF
- | TRBJ2-7 | TRBV30 | - | TGTGCCTGGAGTGTAGGTCTCGAGCAGTACTTC | CAWSVGLEQYF
- | TRBJ2-6 | TRBV7-3 | - | TGTGCCAGCAGCTTAACGTCGGGCTCTGGGGCCAACGTCCTGACTTTC | CASSLTSGSGANVLTF
- | TRBJ1-3 | TRBV7-2 | - | TGTGCCAGCAGCTTAGCCGGGGGGGTGGTGTATGGAAACACCATATATTTT | CASSLAGGVVYGNTIYF
- | TRBJ2-5 | TRBV11-2 | - | TGTGCCAGCAGCTTAATCTATGACAGAGGGACCCAGTACTTC | CASSLIYDRGTQYF
once | TRBJ1-1 | TRBV29-1 | - | TGCAGCGTGACCGAGGGGGTCGCTTTCTTT | CSVTEGVAFF
- | TRBJ2-3 | TRBV7-3 | - | TGTGCCAGCAGCTTAGGAGCCACAGATACGCAGTATTTT | CASSLGATDTQYF
- | TRBJ2-7 | TRBV4-3 | TRBD2 | TGCGCCAGCAGCCAAGAGTCGGGGGGGCTCTACGAGCAGTACTTC | CASSQESGGLYEQYF
- | TRBJ1-3 | TRBV28 | - | TGTGCCAGCAGTTTAGGCCTCTCTGGAAACACCATATATTTT | CASSLGLSGNTIYF
- | TRBJ2-7 | TRBV15 | TRBD2 | TGTGCCACCAGCACGGGAGGGCCCGTCTACGAGCAGTACTTC | CATSTGGPVYEQYF
once | TRBJ2-5 | TRBV30 | TRBD2 | TGTGCCTGGAGATCGGGGAGGGGACAAGAGACCCAGTACTTC | CAWRSGRGQETQYF
- | TRBJ2-1 | TRBV4-3 | - | TGCGCCAGCAGCCAAGTATACGGGAGTTACAATGAGCAGTTCTTC | CASSQVYGSYNEQFF
- | TRBJ2-7 | TRBV5-1 | - | TGCGCCAGCGGCCGGCGGGGTCCATACTACGAGCAGTACTTC | CASGRRGPYYEQYF
- | TRBJ2-1 | TRBV20-1 | - | TGCAGTGCTAGACCGGAGAAGGCGCAGTTCTTC | CSARPEKAQFF
few | TRBJ2-7 | TRBV4-2 | - | TGTGCCAGCAGCCCGTTAATAGGATCGTACGAGCAGTACTTC | CASSPLIGSYEQYF
- | TRBJ2-5 | TRBV6-5 | TRBD2 | TGTGCCAGCAGTTACTTGTTGGCGGGGGGTCTAGAGACCCAGTACTTC | CASSYLLAGGLETQYF
once | TRBJ2-5 | TRBV5-1 | TRBD1 | TGCGCCAGCAGCTATACAGGGGGCCAAGAGACCCAGTACTTC | CASSYTGGQETQYF
- | TRBJ2-2 | TRBV27 | - | TGTGCCAGCCGGGACCTAACCACCGGGGAGCTGTTTTTT | CASRDLTTGELFF